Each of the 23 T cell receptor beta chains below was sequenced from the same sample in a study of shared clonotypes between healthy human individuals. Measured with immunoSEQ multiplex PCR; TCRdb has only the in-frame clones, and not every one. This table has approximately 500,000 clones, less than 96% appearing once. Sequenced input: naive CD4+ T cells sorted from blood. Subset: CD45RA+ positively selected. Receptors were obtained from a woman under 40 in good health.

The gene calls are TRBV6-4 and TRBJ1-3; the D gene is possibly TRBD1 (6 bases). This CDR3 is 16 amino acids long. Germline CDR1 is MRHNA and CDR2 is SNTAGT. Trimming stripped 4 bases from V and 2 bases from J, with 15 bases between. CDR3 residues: CASSVRWGAAGNTIYF. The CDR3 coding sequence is TGTGCCAGCAGTGTTCGTTGGGGGGCGGCTGGAAACACCATATATTTT.

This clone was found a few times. In DNA, the CDR3 is TGTGCCAGCAGCTTAGGCGAACCAGGTTACGAGCAGTACTTC. It codes for CASSLGEPGYEQYF. This chain joins TRBV7-9 and TRBJ2-7; D not resolved. The CDR3 covers 14 residues. V gave up 1 base and J gave up 4 bases, with 11 bases separating them. CDR1 is SEHNR, CDR2 FQNEAQ, per germline (reference sequence).

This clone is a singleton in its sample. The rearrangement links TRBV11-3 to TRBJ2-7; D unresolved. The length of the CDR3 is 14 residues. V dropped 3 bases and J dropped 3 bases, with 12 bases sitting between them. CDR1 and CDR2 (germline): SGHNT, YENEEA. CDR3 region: CASSFGTTYYEQYF. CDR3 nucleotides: TGTGCCAGCAGCTTTGGCACCACTTACTACGAGCAGTACTTC.

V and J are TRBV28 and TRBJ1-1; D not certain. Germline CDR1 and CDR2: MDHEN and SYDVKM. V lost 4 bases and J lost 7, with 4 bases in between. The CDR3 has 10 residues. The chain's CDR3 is CASSSHEAFF. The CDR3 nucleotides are TGTGCCAGCAGTTCACATGAAGCTTTCTTT.

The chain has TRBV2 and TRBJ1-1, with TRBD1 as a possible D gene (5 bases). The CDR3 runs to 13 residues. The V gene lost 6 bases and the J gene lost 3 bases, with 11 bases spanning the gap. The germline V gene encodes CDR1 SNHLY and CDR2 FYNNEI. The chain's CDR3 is CASRAGLYTEAFF. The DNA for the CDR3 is TGTGCCAGCAGAGCAGGGCTGTACACTGAAGCTTTCTTT.

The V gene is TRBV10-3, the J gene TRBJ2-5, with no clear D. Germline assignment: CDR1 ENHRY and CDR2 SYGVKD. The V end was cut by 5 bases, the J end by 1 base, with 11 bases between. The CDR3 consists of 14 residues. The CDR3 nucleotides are TGTGCCATCAGTTCCCCGGGTCGCCAAGAGACCCAGTACTTC. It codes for CAISSPGRQETQYF.

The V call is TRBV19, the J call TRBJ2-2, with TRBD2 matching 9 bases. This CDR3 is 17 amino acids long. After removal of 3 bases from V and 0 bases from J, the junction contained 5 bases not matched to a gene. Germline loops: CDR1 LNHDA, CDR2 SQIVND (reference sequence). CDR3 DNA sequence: TGTGCCAGTAGTATCGACGGGACTAGCACGAACACCGGGGAGCTGTTTTTT. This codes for CASSIDGTSTNTGELFF.

This CDR3 reads CASTEDAGYGYTF. CDR3 coding DNA: TGTGCCAGCACCGAGGACGCGGGCTATGGCTACACCTTC. The V and J genes are TRBV6-5 and TRBJ1-2; D is undetermined. The CDR3 has 13 residues. Germline V gene lookup returns CDR1 MNHEY and CDR2 SVGAGI. V lost 7 bases, J lost 4 bases, and 13 bases lay in between.

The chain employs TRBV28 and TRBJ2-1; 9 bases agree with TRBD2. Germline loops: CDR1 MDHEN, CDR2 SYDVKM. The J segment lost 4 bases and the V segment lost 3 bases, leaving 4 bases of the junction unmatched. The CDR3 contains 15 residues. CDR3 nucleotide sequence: TGTGCCAGCAGTTTTGGGCTAGCGGGATACAATGAGCAGTTCTTC. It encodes CASSFGLAGYNEQFF. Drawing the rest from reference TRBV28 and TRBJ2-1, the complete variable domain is DVKVTQSSRYLVKRTGEKVFLECVQDMDHENMFWYRQDPGLGLRLIYFSYDVKMKEKGDIPEGYSVSREKKERFSLILESASTNQTSMYLCASSFGLAGYNEQFFGPGTRLTVL.

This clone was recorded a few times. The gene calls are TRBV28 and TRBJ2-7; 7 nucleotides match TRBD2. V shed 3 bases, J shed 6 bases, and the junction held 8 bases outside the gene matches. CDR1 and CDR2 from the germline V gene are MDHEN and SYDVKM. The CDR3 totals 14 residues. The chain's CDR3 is CASSFGLAAREQYF. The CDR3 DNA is TGTGCCAGCAGTTTTGGGCTAGCGGCACGCGAGCAGTACTTC.

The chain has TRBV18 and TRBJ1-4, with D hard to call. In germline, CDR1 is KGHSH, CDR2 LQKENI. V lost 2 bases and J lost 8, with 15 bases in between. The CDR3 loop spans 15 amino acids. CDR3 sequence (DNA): TGTGCCAGCTCACCATCGCGAGAGTTGTACGAAAAACTGTTTTTT. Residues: CASSPSRELYEKLFF.

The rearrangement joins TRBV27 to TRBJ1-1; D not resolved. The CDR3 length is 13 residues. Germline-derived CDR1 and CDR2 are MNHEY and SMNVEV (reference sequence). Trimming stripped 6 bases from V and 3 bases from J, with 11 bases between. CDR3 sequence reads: CASRPPTYTEAFF. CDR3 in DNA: TGTGCCAGCAGGCCCCCTACATACACTGAAGCTTTCTTT.

CDR3 bases: TGCGCCAGCAGTCACGAAGTGGAGGTCAAAAACATTCAGTACTTC. Translating it yields CASSHEVEVKNIQYF. The V gene is TRBV23-1, the J gene TRBJ2-4, with D maybe TRBD2 (5 bases). TRBV23-1 is an ORF, and what it does is uncertain. V was pared by 3 bases and J by 3 bases, with 12 bases between. The length of the CDR3 is 15 residues.

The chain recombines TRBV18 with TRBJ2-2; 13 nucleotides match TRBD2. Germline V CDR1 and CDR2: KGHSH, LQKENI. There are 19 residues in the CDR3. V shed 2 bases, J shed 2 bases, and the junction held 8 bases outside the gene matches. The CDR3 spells CASSPVGTSGNPNTGELFF. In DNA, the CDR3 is TGTGCCAGCTCACCAGTCGGGACTAGCGGGAACCCAAACACCGGGGAGCTGTTTTTT. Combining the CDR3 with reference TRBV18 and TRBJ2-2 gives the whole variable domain NAGVMQNPRHLVRRRGQEARLRCSPMKGHSHVYWYRQLPEEGLKFMVYLQKENIIDESGMPKERFSAEFPKEGPSILRIQQVVRGDSAAYFCASSPVGTSGNPNTGELFFGEGSRLTVL.

The CDR3, as DNA: TGTGCCAGCAGCGGAGCCGGGACAGGATCTGGCTACGAGCAGTACTTC. Residues: CASSGAGTGSGYEQYF. V usage is TRBV11-2 and J usage is TRBJ2-7; 8 bases fit TRBD1. The V segment lost 5 bases and the J segment 3 bases; nucleotides outside the gene matches: 12. CDR3 length equals 16 residues. CDR1 is SGHAT, CDR2 FQNNGV, per germline.

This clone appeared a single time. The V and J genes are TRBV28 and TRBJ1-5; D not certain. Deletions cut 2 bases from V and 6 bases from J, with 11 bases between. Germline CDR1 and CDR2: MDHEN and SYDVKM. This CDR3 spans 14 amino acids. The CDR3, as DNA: TGTGCCAGCAGTTTAAGTCTCATGGGTCAGCCCCAGCATTTT. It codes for CASSLSLMGQPQHF. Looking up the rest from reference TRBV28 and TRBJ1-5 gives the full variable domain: DVKVTQSSRYLVKRTGEKVFLECVQDMDHENMFWYRQDPGLGLRLIYFSYDVKMKEKGDIPEGYSVSREKKERFSLILESASTNQTSMYLCASSLSLMGQPQHFGDGTRLSIL.

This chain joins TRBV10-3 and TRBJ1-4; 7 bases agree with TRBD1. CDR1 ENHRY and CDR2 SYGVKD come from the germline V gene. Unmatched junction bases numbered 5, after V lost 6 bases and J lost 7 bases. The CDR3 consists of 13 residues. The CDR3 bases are TGTGCCATCAGGGGGAGGGACAGTGAAAAACTGTTTTTT. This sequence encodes CAIRGRDSEKLFF.

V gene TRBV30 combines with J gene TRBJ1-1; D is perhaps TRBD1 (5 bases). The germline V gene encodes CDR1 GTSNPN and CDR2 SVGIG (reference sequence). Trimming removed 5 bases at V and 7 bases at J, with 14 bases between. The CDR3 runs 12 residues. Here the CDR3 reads CAWGFGGLEAFF. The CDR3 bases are TGTGCCTGGGGCTTTGGGGGTCTTGAAGCTTTCTTT.

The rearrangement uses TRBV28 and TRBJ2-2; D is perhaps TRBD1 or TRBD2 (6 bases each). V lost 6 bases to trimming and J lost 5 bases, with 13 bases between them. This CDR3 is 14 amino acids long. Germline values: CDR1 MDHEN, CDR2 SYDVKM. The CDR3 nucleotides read TGTGCCAGCAGGACTGGGGGGCCGACCGGGGAGCTGTTTTTT. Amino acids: CASRTGGPTGELFF.

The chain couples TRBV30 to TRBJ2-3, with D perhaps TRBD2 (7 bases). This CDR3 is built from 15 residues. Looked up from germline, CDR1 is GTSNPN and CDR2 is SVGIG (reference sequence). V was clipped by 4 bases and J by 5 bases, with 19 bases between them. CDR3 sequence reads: CAWTPGRGSGDTQYF. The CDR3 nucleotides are TGTGCCTGGACCCCGGGGAGGGGGAGTGGAGATACGCAGTATTTT.

CDR3 nucleotide sequence: TGTGCCAGCAGTGCCCAACAGGTATTAAACAACAATGAGCAGTTCTTC. This sequence encodes CASSAQQVLNNNEQFF. This chain connects TRBV2 to TRBJ2-1; perhaps TRBD1 as D (5 bases). The V and J ends lost 4 bases and 5 bases respectively, with 18 bases between them. Germline assignment: CDR1 SNHLY and CDR2 FYNNEI. CDR3 length equals 16 residues.

DNA of the CDR3: TGTGCCAGCAGCCTACAGGGGATCTACACCGGGGAGCTGTTTTTT. This translates into CASSLQGIYTGELFF. This chain connects TRBV7-2 to TRBJ2-2, with 7 bases fitting TRBD1. CDR3 length: 15 residues. The junction had 6 bases not matched to a gene; V was cut back by 5 bases and J by 3 bases. The germline gives CDR1 SGHTA, CDR2 FQGNSA.

CDR3 coding DNA: TGTGCCACCAGCTTGGGGGGACAGATCTACGAGCAGTACTTC. It codes for CATSLGGQIYEQYF. The gene calls are TRBV15 and TRBJ2-7; D is perhaps TRBD1 (7 bases). This CDR3 comprises 14 residues. V lost 5 bases and J 3 bases, leaving 14 bases between the germline ends. Germline CDR1 is LNHNV and CDR2 is YYDKDF (reference sequence).